These T cell receptor beta chains were read from a single sample in a study of early T cells in non-severe SARS-CoV-2 infection. MiXCR, run by TCRdb on the 5' RACE reads, gives a single entry per CDR3 protein. Of about 110,000 distinct CDR3 sequences listed, 10% to 15% are singletons. The material was whole blood, obtained at baseline. The receptors come from an adult who was a healthcare worker with PCR-confirmed SARS-CoV-2 infection or an uninfected control (not recorded which). Both conserved end residues are part of each CDR3. The order of the fields is D gene, J gene, clone size, V gene, CDR3 protein, CDR3 DNA. A D gene is named only where the DNA matches it firmly. Where a row states a size, it is once, few, many or the class of an expanded clone; other rows omit it.

-,TRBJ2-4,many,TRBV5-1,CASSPQGGDIQYF,TGCGCCAGCAGCCCACAGGGAGGCGACATTCAGTACTTC
-,TRBJ1-5,-,TRBV7-8,CASSPKDRAYSNQPQHF,TGTGCCAGCAGCCCTAAGGACAGAGCTTATAGCAATCAGCCCCAGCATTTT
-,TRBJ1-1,-,TRBV7-2,CASSLMRNTEAFF,TGTGCCAGCAGCTTAATGCGGAACACTGAAGCTTTCTTT
-,TRBJ2-1,-,TRBV3-1,CASSQGTTSYNEQFF,TGTGCCAGCAGCCAAGGCACTACCTCCTACAATGAGCAGTTCTTC
TRBD1,TRBJ1-1,-,TRBV2,CASSVPGQAMNTEAFF,TGTGCCAGCAGTGTACCGGGACAGGCAATGAACACTGAAGCTTTCTTT
-,TRBJ1-2,few,TRBV6-6,CASSKGGSEDGYTF,TGTGCCAGCAGTAAAGGAGGGTCTGAAGATGGCTACACCTTC
TRBD1,TRBJ1-1,few,TRBV2,CASKGGFAEDTEAFF,TGTGCCAGCAAAGGGGGCTTCGCGGAGGACACTGAAGCTTTCTTT
TRBD1,TRBJ2-3,-,TRBV5-1,CASSFNAGGPDTQYF,TGCGCCAGCAGCTTCAACGCAGGGGGACCAGATACGCAGTATTTT
TRBD1,TRBJ2-7,few,TRBV20-1,CSALHTGVPYEQYF,TGCAGTGCTCTTCATACAGGGGTCCCCTACGAGCAGTACTTC
TRBD1,TRBJ2-7,-,TRBV18,CASSPGDRSYEQYF,TGTGCCAGCTCACCAGGGGACAGATCCTACGAGCAGTACTTC
TRBD2,TRBJ2-3,-,TRBV12-5,CASGKSGATDTQYF,TGTGCTAGTGGAAAGAGCGGGGCCACAGATACGCAGTATTTT
TRBD2,TRBJ2-5,many,TRBV7-7,CASSPGLAQETQYF,TGTGCCAGCAGCCCGGGACTAGCCCAAGAGACCCAGTACTTC
-,TRBJ2-3,few,TRBV6-5,CASSYSGRFLNTQYF,TGTGCCAGCAGTTACTCTGGCAGGTTCTTAAATACGCAGTATTTT
TRBD2,TRBJ2-7,few,TRBV18,CASSPPSGGRAYEQYF,TGTGCCAGCTCACCACCGAGCGGGGGGCGAGCCTACGAGCAGTACTTC
-,TRBJ2-7,few,TRBV6-5,CASSAGFRINSEQYF,TGTGCCAGCAGTGCCGGATTCAGGATTAACTCCGAGCAGTACTTC
-,TRBJ2-6,-,TRBV5-1,CASSLQGQGANVLTF,TGCGCCAGCAGCTTGCAGGGGCAAGGGGCCAACGTCCTGACTTTC
-,TRBJ2-1,-,TRBV11-2,CASLLGYNEQFF,TGTGCCAGCCTTCTGGGGTACAATGAGCAGTTCTTC
-,TRBJ1-1,-,TRBV20-1,CSARDIPGHTEAFF,TGCAGTGCTAGAGATATTCCGGGGCACACTGAAGCTTTCTTT
-,TRBJ2-3,-,TRBV6-2/TRBV6-3,CASSYPPDTQYF,TGTGCCAGCAGTTACCCTCCAGATACGCAGTATTTT
TRBD2,TRBJ2-3,few,TRBV12-5,CASGPGRAIDTQYF,TGTGCTAGTGGCCCCGGGAGGGCCATAGATACGCAGTATTTT
-,TRBJ2-1,few,TRBV9,CASSVSSSGEQFF,TGTGCCAGCAGCGTATCTAGCTCTGGTGAGCAGTTCTTC
-,TRBJ1-6,few,TRBV12-3/TRBV12-4,CASMTHTGDSPLHF,TGTGCCAGTATGACCCACACCGGGGATTCACCCCTCCACTTT
-,TRBJ2-2,few,TRBV20-1,CSARLPRGTGELFF,TGCAGTGCTAGACTGCCCAGGGGTACCGGGGAGCTGTTTTTT
TRBD1,TRBJ1-6,few,TRBV3-1,CASNLGQLNSPLHF,TGTGCCAGCAACCTGGGACAGCTAAATTCACCCCTCCACTTT
TRBD2,TRBJ2-1,few,TRBV24-1,CATSDSPRSGGSYNEQFF,TGTGCCACCAGTGATTCCCCTAGGAGCGGGGGCTCCTACAATGAGCAGTTCTTC
TRBD2,TRBJ2-3,-,TRBV20-1,CSAASGVGTDTQYF,TGCAGTGCGGCTAGCGGGGTCGGCACAGATACGCAGTATTTT
-,TRBJ2-7,-,TRBV6-5,CASSTQGSPYEQYF,TGTGCCAGCAGTACTCAGGGGTCGCCCTACGAGCAGTACTTC
-,TRBJ2-3,many,TRBV7-9,CGLGAPSTDTQYF,TGCGGGCTGGGGGCCCCTAGCACAGATACGCAGTATTTT
-,TRBJ2-7,few,TRBV5-4,CASSTDGSSYEQYF,TGTGCCAGCAGCACGGACGGGAGTTCCTACGAGCAGTACTTC
-,TRBJ2-2,-,TRBV29-1,CSVKGRLNTGELFF,TGCAGCGTCAAGGGCAGACTGAACACCGGGGAGCTGTTTTTT
-,TRBJ2-5,-,TRBV29-1,CSVDDTYQETQYF,TGCAGCGTTGACGACACGTACCAAGAGACCCAGTACTTC
TRBD2,TRBJ2-7,few,TRBV5-1,CASSVGLAHEQYF,TGCGCCAGCAGCGTTGGACTAGCCCACGAGCAGTACTTC
TRBD2,TRBJ2-5,few,TRBV20-1,CSARALAGEETQYF,TGCAGTGCTAGAGCCCTAGCGGGGGAAGAGACCCAGTACTTC
-,TRBJ1-1,-,TRBV29-1,CSVERQQGHLAFGAFF,TGCAGCGTTGAAAGACAGCAGGGTCATCTAGCTTTCGGGGCTTTCTTT
-,TRBJ2-2,many,TRBV3-1,CASSQERETGELFF,TGTGCCAGCAGCCAAGAACGCGAAACCGGGGAGCTGTTTTTT
-,TRBJ2-1,-,TRBV19,CASSIRIGGRTANEQFF,TGTGCCAGTAGTATTCGGATCGGGGGGCGTACCGCCAATGAGCAGTTCTTC
-,TRBJ1-2,-,TRBV20-1,CSARGLHRESSVTLYGYTF,TGCAGTGCTAGAGGTCTGCACAGGGAGTCTTCCGTCACTCTCTATGGCTACACCTTC
-,TRBJ1-1,few,TRBV7-9,CASSHRKNTEAFF,TGTGCCAGCAGCCACAGGAAAAACACTGAAGCTTTCTTT
-,TRBJ2-2,-,TRBV12-3/TRBV12-4,CASSEYRDLGELFF,TGTGCCAGCAGTGAATACAGGGATCTCGGGGAGCTGTTTTTT
-,TRBJ2-7,-,TRBV7-9,CASSLTRGVFF,TGTGCCAGCAGCTTGACACGTGGGGTTTTCTTC
TRBD1,TRBJ1-6,many,TRBV5-1,CASSLYSRGDSPLHF,TGCGCCAGCAGCTTGTACAGCAGGGGGGATTCACCCCTCCACTTT
-,TRBJ2-3,few,TRBV7-9,CASSNRTGLADTQYF,TGTGCCAGCAGCAACCGGACGGGTTTGGCAGATACGCAGTATTTT
TRBD2,TRBJ2-3,once,TRBV12-3/TRBV12-4,CASRSRPAGGTDTQYF,TGTGCCAGCCGCTCCAGGCCAGCGGGGGGCACAGATACGCAGTATTTT
-,TRBJ2-5,-,TRBV29-1,CSVSVGKETQYF,TGCAGCGTGTCGGTGGGGAAAGAGACCCAGTACTTC